Here is one T cell receptor (beta chain) with its context. This entry is derived from a study of blood T cell repertoires in COVID-19. Study at large: Spain, Italy and the United States supplied samples that represented acute and convalescent COVID-19. From T cells, B-cell-depleted T cells, or PBMCs came the material, which was cDNA or gDNA.

The authors' processing: Cell counts per sample came from amplifying reference gene primers. The repertoire was sequenced with immunoSEQ multiplex PCR; TCRdb's copy has only in-frame clones and lacks some. V, J and clone size reflect that table, while D and trimming were determined from the DNA. Of over 35,000 clones detected, roughly 69% appear once; the ten largest clones hold 6.2%. CDR3 length: 14 residues. Germline trimming cut 3 bases from V and 4 bases from J; bases unmatched to any gene: 6. Germline lookup yields CDR1 MNHNS and CDR2 SASEGT. This chain links TRBV6-1 with TRBJ2-7, with 7 bases fitting TRBD1. This receptor was taken from a man of 80 years or more with acute or convalescent COVID-19. The sample consisted of peripheral blood. As DNA, the CDR3 is TGTGCCAGCAGTGACAGGGGGTCCCTATACGAGCAGTACTTC. Its translation: CASSDRGSLYEQYF.